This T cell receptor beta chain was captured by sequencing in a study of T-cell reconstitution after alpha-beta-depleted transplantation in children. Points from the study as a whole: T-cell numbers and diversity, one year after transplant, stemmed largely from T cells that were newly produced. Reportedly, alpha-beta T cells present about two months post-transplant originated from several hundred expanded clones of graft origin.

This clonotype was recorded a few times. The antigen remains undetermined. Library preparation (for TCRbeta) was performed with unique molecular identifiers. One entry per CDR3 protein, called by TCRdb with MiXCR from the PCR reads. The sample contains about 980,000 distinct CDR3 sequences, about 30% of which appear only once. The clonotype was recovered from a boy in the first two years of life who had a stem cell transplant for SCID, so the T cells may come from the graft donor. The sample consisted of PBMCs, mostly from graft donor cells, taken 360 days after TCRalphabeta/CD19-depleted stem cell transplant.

The CDR3 DNA follows: TGTGCCACCAGACTAGCGGGGGAACTCACAGATACGCAGTATTTT. This gives the protein CATRLAGELTDTQYF. The chain uses TRBV10-3 and TRBJ2-3; 12 nucleotides line up with TRBD2. Germline CDR1 is ENHRY and CDR2 is SYGVKD. This CDR3 has 15 residues. Germline trimming cut 10 bases from V and 2 bases from J; bases unmatched to any gene: 7.